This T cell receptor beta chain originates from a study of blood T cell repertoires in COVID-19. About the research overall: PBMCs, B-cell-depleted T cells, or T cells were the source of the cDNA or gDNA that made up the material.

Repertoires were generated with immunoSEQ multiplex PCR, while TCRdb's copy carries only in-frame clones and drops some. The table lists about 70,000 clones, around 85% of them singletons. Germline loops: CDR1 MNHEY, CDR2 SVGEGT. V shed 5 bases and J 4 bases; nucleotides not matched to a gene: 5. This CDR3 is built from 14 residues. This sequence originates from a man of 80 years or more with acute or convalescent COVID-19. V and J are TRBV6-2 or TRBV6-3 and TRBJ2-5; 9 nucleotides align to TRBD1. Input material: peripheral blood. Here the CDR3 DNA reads TGTGCCAGCAGTACCGACAGGGGGAGAGAGACCCAGTACTTC. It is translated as CASSTDRGRETQYF.